Reported below is one T cell receptor beta chain. Antigen unknown. These data are taken from a study of TIL therapy for anti-PD-1-resistant metastatic lung cancer. Study-wide results and caveats: Many TIL product clones were absent from baseline tumor, suggesting clonal contraction. Treatment-naive, never-smoker and oncogene-addicted patients were overrepresented in this highly selected cohort.

The immunoSEQ assay was v3. Libraries were sequenced to 2 million to 2.5 million read pairs (survey) or roughly 5-6.5 million (deep). Only in-frame clones appear in the TCRdb table, and some are missing; sequencing was by immunoSEQ multiplex PCR. This sample has more than 25,000 clones, with around 77% found just once. The time point denotes: pre-treatment sample, taken before nivolumab and TIL therapy. Pleural nodules or supraclavicular lymph nodes made up most of the excised metastases sampled. Patients were adults with stage 4 NSCLC. The clonotype was recovered from a person aged 25 to 79 with non-small cell lung cancer. The sample in question was tumor tissue, obtained at baseline.

This chain's CDR3 is CASSPGTGSNSPLHF. The DNA of the CDR3 is TGTGCCAGCAGTCCCGGGACAGGGTCAAATTCACCCCTCCACTTT. V gene TRBV7-2 combines with J gene TRBJ1-6, with 9 bases lining up with TRBD1. The germline CDR1 and CDR2 sequences are SGHTA and FQGNSA. The CDR3 runs 15 residues. V was clipped by 6 bases and J by 7 bases; unmatched bases: 7.